This T cell receptor beta chain stems from a study of blood T cell repertoires in COVID-19. At the level of the study: The United States, Italy and Spain were the sources of the acute and convalescent COVID-19 samples. T cells, B-cell-depleted T cells, or PBMCs supplied cDNA or gDNA.

Everyone who took part was roughly 18 to 90 years old, and they came from about 23 US areas. How the authors handled the data: Nucleated cell counts were estimated from reference gene primer amplification. Method: immunoSEQ multiplex PCR; TCRdb's copy keeps in-frame clones and lacks some. V, J and clone size are those of that table, while D and trimming were read from the DNA. The sample shows about 400,000 clones, roughly 90% of them seen only once. Germline V gene data show CDR1 as DFQATT and CDR2 as SNEGSKA (reference sequence). V shed 6 bases and J shed 4 bases, with 7 bases lying between them. This CDR3 region has 11 residues.

The rearrangement links TRBV20-1 to TRBJ1-3; D gene ambiguous. The TCR comes from a woman in her thirties who had recovered from COVID-19. The material sequenced was PBMCs or T cells enriched from blood (not recorded which). The CDR3 loop reads CSAQRGNTIYF. The DNA of the CDR3 is TGCAGTGCGCAGCGGGGAAACACCATATATTTT.